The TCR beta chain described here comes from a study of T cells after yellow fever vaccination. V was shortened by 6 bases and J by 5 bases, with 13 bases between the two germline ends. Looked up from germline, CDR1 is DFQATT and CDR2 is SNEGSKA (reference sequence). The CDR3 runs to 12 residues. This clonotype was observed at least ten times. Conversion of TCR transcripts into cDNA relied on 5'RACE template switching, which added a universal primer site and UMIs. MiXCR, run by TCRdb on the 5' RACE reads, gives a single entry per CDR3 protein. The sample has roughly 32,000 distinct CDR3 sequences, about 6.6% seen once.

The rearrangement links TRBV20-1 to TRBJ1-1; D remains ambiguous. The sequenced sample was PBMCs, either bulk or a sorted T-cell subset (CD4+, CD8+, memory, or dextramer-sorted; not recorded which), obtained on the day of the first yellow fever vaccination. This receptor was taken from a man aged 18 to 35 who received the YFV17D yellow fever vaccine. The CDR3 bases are TGCAGTGCCCCGGATGGTAAGACTGAAGCTTTCTTT. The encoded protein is CSAPDGKTEAFF.